This TCR beta chain was captured in a study of siplizumab effects on memory and regulatory T cells (dated by TCRdb to between 2018 and 2020). Describing the broader study: The effect of the anti-CD2 antibody siplizumab on alloreactive T-cell subsets was examined in allogeneic mixed lymphocyte reactions constructed from human PBMCs. Study-wide findings and limitations: Siplizumab significantly reduced the cumulative frequency of alloreactive sequences traceable to unstimulated CD4+ memory T cells. Sequences below about 10^-5 frequency were poorly captured, so only a minor fraction of alloreactive clones could be mapped to unstimulated subsets. Greater diversity appeared to be present in unstimulated naive T cells than in memory T cells, and a substantial contribution to the alloresponse seemed to be made by naive cells. In reactions with siplizumab, an average of about 75% of mappable alloreactive CD4+ clones were Treg-derived, compared with approximately 29% in control reactions. About 80-96% of proliferating CD4+ or CD8+ clones could not be given a naive or memory phenotype. No functional confirmation was obtained for the suppressive function of proliferating Tregs from siplizumab cultures.

Trimming takes 4 bases off V and 2 bases off J; junction bases not matched to a gene: 19. Looking up the germline V gene yields CDR1 SGDLS and CDR2 YYNGEE. From cysteine to phenylalanine, the CDR3 is 20 amino acids long. CDR3 DNA is the only sequence kept; it has 60 bases, read in frame from the first base. Library generation was performed with the immunoSEQ multiplex PCR assay. Each sample had some 94,000 TCR templates assayed by the deep sequencing platform. Genomic DNA extracted from sorted T cells was the material used for TCRbeta CDR3 sequencing. The original methods were these. The R programming language was used for clonal analysis of the TCRbeta CDR3 data. Alloreactive CD4+ and CD8+ clones were identified by comparing unstimulated samples to CFSE-low samples taken after the reaction. Alloreactive CD4+ clones were assigned to regulatory or non-regulatory origin by matching sequences to sorted unstimulated Treg and non-Treg repertoires. In TCRdb, the immuneACCESS table is reduced to in-frame sequences with V and J assigned. These tables do not hold every clone; where another copy was compared, an unresolved V gene accounts for under half, and the others remain unexplained. V, J and clone size are taken as reported in that table, and D and trimming were inferred from the DNA itself. The sample table shows about 85,000 clones, and just under 95% are seen once. The ten largest make up 18% of the sample.

Details on this clone: What antigen it recognizes has not been identified. The input lacks base qualities; no much larger clone sits a single base away.

Sorted unstimulated T cells and proliferating T cells recovered from mixed lymphocyte reactions were subjected to TCRbeta CDR3 sequencing. Fresh whole blood from around 11 HLA-typed healthy donors was used to isolate PBMCs. Sequenced: CD8+ T cells sorted from blood. This sequence originates from a human donor in good health. The chain is made from TRBV9 and TRBJ2-3; TRBD1 agrees with 10 junctional bases. Read as DNA, the sequence is TGTGCCAGCAGCCACAGTTCCCCCCCTACGGACAGGGGGAACACAGATACGCAGTATTTT. Translated, this gives CASSHSSPPTDRGNTDTQYF.